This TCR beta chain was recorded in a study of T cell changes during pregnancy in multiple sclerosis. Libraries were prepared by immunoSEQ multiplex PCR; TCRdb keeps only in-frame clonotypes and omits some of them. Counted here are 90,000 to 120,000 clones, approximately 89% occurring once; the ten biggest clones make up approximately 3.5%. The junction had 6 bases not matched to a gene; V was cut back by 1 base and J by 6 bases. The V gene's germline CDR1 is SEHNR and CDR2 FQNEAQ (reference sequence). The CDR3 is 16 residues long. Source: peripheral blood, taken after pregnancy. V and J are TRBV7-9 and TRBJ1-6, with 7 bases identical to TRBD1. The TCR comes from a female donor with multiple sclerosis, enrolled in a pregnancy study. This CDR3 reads CASSLGPGTANSPLHF. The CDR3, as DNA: TGTGCCAGCAGCTTAGGACCTGGGACAGCTAATTCACCCCTCCACTTT.